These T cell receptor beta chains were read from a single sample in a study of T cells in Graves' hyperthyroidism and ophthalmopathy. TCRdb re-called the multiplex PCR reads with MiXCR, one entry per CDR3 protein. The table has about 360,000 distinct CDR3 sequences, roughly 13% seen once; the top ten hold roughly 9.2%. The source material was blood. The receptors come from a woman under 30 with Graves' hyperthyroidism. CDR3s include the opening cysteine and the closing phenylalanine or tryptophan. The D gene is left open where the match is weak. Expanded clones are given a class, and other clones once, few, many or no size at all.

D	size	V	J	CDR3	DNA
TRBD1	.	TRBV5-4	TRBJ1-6	CASSKPGTVNSPLHF	TGTGCCAGCAGCAAACCCGGGACAGTTAATTCACCCCTCCACTTT
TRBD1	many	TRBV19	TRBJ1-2	CGDSLPYGYTF	TGTGGGGACAGTTTACCCTATGGCTACACCTTC
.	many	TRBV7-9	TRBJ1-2	CASSLGRDGYTF	TGTGCCAGCAGCTTAGGGAGGGATGGCTACACCTTC
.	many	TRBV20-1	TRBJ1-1	CSARSIKGQRDLNGIEAFF	TGCAGTGCTAGGTCCATTAAAGGGCAGCGAGATCTAAACGGCATTGAAGCTTTCTTT
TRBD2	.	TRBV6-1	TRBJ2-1	CASSGPRRTSGADPYNEQFF	TGTGCCAGCAGTGGCCCCCGGAGGACTAGCGGGGCCGATCCCTACAATGAGCAGTTCTTC
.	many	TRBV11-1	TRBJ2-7	CASSQAGGSEQYF	TGTGCCAGCAGCCAAGCGGGCGGGTCCGAGCAGTACTTC
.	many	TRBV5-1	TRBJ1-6	CASNGGSSGNSPLHF	TGCGCCAGCAATGGAGGGTCTTCGGGGAATTCACCCCTCCACTTT
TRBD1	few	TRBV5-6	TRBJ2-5	CASGLRQGSDQRETQYF	TGTGCCAGCGGACTCCGACAGGGATCCGATCAAAGGGAGACCCAGTACTTC
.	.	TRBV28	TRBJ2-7	CASSLGAEAPMSHEQYF	TGTGCCAGCAGTTTAGGTGCCGAGGCCCCTATGTCCCACGAGCAGTACTTC
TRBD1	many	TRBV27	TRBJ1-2	CASSRAGTEKSGYTF	TGTGCCAGCAGCAGAGCCGGGACAGAGAAGAGCGGCTACACCTTC
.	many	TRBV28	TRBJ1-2	CASSRAQYGGYTF	TGTGCCAGCAGCAGGGCACAGTATGGTGGCTACACCTTC
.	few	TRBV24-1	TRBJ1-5	CATSGTARDQPQHF	TGTGCCACCAGTGGGACAGCCCGAGATCAGCCCCAGCATTTT
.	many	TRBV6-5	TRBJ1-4	CASSYSPSGPEKLFF	TGTGCCAGCAGTTACTCTCCCTCAGGGCCTGAAAAACTGTTTTTT
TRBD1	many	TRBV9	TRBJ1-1	CASSTGGAGLAFF	TGTGCCAGCAGCACAGGGGGCGCAGGATTAGCTTTCTTT
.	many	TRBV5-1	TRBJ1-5	CASSLVAGGGQPQHF	TGCGCCAGCAGCTTGGTTGCCGGGGGAGGACAGCCCCAGCATTTT
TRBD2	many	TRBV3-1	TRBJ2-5	CASSQLAGAYQETQYF	TGTGCCAGCAGCCAGCTAGCGGGGGCGTACCAAGAGACCCAGTACTTC
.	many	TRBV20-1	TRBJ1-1	CSAPRDLNTEAFF	TGCAGTGCTCCCCGGGACCTAAACACTGAAGCTTTCTTT
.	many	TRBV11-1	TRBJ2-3	CASSFSGTITDTQYF	TGTGCCAGCAGCTTTAGCGGCACGATCACAGATACGCAGTATTTT
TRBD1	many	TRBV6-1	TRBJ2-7	CASRPQGTHEQYF	TGTGCCAGCAGGCCACAGGGGACCCACGAGCAGTACTTC
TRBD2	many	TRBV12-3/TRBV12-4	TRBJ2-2	CASRLHEGASGRGYTGELFF	TGTGCCAGCAGATTGCACGAGGGGGCTAGCGGGAGAGGTTACACCGGGGAGCTGTTTTTT
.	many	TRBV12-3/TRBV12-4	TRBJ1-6	CASSEYSSPLHF	TGTGCCAGCAGCGAGTATAGTTCACCCCTCCACTTT
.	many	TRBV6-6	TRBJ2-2	CASSYSRGDRNTGELFF	TGTGCCAGCAGTTACTCTAGGGGGGACAGGAACACCGGGGAGCTGTTTTTT
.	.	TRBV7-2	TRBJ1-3	CASSPTGGNTIYF	TGTGCCAGCAGCCCCACAGGGGGAAACACCATATATTTT